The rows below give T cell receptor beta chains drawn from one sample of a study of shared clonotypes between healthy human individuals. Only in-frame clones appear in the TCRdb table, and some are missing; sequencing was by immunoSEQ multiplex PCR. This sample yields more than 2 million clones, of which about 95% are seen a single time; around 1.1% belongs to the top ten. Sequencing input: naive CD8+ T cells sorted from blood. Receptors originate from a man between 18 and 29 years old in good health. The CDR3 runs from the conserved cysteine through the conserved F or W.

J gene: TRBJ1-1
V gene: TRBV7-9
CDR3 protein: CASAVMNTEAFF

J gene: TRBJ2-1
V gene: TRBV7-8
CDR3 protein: CASFMGRGPSEQFF

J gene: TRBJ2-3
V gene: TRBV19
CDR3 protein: CASSLAGPTDTQYF

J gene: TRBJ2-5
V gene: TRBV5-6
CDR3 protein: CASSLPSSNGETQYF

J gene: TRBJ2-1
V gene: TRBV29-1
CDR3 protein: CSVDSASGALHNEQFF

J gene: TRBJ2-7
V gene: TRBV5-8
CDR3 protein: CASSLWPYEQYF

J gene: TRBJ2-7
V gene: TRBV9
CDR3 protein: CASSVESSGSYEQYF

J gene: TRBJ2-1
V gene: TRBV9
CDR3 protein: CASSVGLAGVIYNEQFF

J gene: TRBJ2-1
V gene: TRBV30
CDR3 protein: CAWSVLADYNEQFF

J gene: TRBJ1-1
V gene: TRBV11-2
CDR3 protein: CASSPPGDSEAFF

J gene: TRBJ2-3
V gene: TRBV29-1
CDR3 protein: CSVEPDTTDTQYF

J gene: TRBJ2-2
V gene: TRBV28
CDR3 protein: CASSFNSRRQGNTGELFF

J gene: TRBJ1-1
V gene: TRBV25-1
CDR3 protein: CASIEGEEGAPEAFF

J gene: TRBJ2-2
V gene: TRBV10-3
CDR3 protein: CAISEFKLANTGELFF

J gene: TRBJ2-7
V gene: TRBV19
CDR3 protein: CASSIGLAGAYEQYF

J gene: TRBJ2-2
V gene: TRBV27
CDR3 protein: CASAKGGTGELFF

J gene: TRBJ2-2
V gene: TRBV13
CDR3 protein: CASSHGKHPGELFF

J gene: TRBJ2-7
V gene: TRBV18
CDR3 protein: CASSSGLAGYEQYF

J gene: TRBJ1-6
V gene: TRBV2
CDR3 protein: CASIQGKTTLFYNSPLHF

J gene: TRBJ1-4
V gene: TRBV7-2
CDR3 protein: CASSFTPGAFEKLFF

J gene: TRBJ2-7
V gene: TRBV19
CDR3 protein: CASSIAAGPYEQYF

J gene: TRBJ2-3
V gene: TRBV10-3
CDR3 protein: CAISPGTSGSDTQYF

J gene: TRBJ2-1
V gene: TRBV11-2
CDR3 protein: CASSLVQNSYNEQFF

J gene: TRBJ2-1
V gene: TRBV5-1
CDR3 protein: CASSLASGNEQFF

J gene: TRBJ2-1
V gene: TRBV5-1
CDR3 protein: CASSLPDKSSYNEQFF

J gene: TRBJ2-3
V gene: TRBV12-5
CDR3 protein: CASGWGGDTQYF

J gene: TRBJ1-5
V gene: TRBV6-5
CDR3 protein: CASSYSDHSNQPQHF

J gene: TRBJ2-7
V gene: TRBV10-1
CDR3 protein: CASSDPRENEQYF

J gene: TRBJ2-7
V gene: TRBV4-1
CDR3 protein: CASSPRRDRGSEQYF

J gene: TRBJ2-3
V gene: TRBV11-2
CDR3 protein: CASSLPDRGSTDTQYF

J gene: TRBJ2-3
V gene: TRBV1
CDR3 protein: CTSSQDQGTSTDTQYF

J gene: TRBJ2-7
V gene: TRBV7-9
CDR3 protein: CASSPGTGSYEQYF

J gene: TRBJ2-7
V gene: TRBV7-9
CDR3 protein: CASSHPDKTYEQYF

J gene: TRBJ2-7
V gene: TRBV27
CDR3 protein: CASSLEADYEQYF

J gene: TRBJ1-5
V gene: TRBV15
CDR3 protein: CATSRDHNQPQHF

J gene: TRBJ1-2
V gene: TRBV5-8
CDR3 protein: CASSLAGGGYGYTF

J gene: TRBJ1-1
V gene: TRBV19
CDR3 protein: CASTATGAAEAFF

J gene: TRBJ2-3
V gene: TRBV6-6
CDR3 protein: CASIPLTGDTQYF

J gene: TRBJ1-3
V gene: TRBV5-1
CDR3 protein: CASSLDLGSGNTIYF

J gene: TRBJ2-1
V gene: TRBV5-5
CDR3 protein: CASSFSSGGIYNEQFF

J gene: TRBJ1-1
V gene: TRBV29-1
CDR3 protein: CSVEPNTGANTEAFF

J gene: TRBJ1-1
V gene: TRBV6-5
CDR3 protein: CASSYERGVNTEAFF